This note documents a single T cell receptor beta chain sequence. Its recognized antigen is unknown. Per-nucleotide qualities are absent, and no much larger clonotype sits a single base away. The cysteine opens and the phenylalanine closes a CDR3 of 14 amino acids. CDR3 DNA is the only sequence kept; it has 42 bases, read in frame from the first base. V and J lose 9 bases and 4 bases, and a span of 15 bases separates them. CDR1 and CDR2, per the germline V gene (reference sequence), are SEHNR and FQNEAQ. Healthy HIV-negative adults with no recently reported acute infections or vaccinations were included as donors. All donors were Caucasian adults living in Nashville, Tennessee, USA. CD4+ T cells were enriched through magnetic negative selection, after which naive cells were positively selected on CD45RA and the remaining negative fraction served as the memory subset. After blood collection by leukapheresis, PBMCs were isolated using Ficoll-Histopaque density gradient centrifugation and then cryopreserved in the vapor phase of liquid nitrogen. Analytical flow cytometry was used to check the purity and quantity of each magnetically sorted T cell population. Genomic DNA was isolated from each sorted fraction and quantified by UV absorbance on a Nanodrop 2000c.

The data belong to a study of shared clonotypes between healthy human individuals (dated by TCRdb to the early 2020s). At the level of the whole study: The cohort comprised a couple of women and a few men aged 18 to 49 years. For each donor, CD4 naive and CD4 memory were each run on three plates, CD8 naive on two plates, and CD8 memory on one plate. To estimate repertoire size and how much clonotypes are shared between individuals, the study performed deep sequencing of blood TCR repertoires from roughly five healthy adults. Leukapheresis yielded between about 0.94 and 8.9 billion PBMCs per donor. To increase sequencing depth and limit assay-specific biases, different laboratories used diverse techniques to prepare libraries and sequence TCR repertoires.

What the work shows at the level of the full study, not this receptor alone: Pairwise subsampling indicated that sequencing depth was expected to affect the degree of clonotype sharing among donors. Compared with non-shared clonotypes, clonotypes shared by all four sorted-subset donors had higher generation probabilities. Rarefaction of sorted-subset datasets indicated incomplete sequencing despite the large sequencing depth. Across several donors, approximately 5% of naive CD4, more than 3% of naive CD8, 2.3% of memory CD4, and 0.4% of memory CD8 clonotypes were shared. The genetic and exposure-history diversity represented was limited by the small number of donors. Only blood was sampled, and tissue TCR repertoires likely differ from those in blood. Naive subsets generally had larger estimated clonotype richness than memory subsets.

TCR CDR3 regions were amplified from genomic DNA by multiplex PCR using the deep immunoSEQ assay. For each cell subset, the extracted genomic DNA was distributed evenly across all wells of several immunoSEQ 96-well plates, and each plate served as one replicate. Each replicate PCR for sorted subsets received around 0.2 ug genomic DNA, equal to about 30,000 T cell genomes. The purified libraries were quantified using a Qubit 3.0 fluorometer, sized with a Bioanalyzer 2100, and then quantified again using the KAPA Library Quantification kit. Every immunoSEQ 96-well plate was sequenced on a dedicated single-read 150-cycle Illumina NextSeq 550 flow cell. Per the source publication's procedure: Because the immunoSEQ output included only junctional sequences and no quality scores, the filtering could not be the same as the filtering used for full-length reads. To assign V/J genes and CDR3, sequences were annotated using PyIR, a Python wrapper for IgBLAST v1.9, with IMGT germline references. Any read was removed if the V/J assignment was weak (E-value above 1e-6), the CDR3 was missing, or the read contained stop codons, out-of-frame junctions, or ambiguous translated residues. V3J clonotypes were defined by identical inferred V gene, J gene, and CDR3 amino acid sequence. Percentage overlap between repertoires was computed as shared unique clonotypes divided by the size of the smaller repertoire. Three approaches were used to assess repertoire richness: RTK rarefaction, the Chao1 estimator, and Recon v2.1 estimates of unobserved clonotypes. For all TCRbeta clonotypes obtained by the gDNA method from a few donors, generation probabilities were computed with OLGA. This is the immuneACCESS table as TCRdb keeps it, with only in-frame sequences that have V and J called. A part of the clones is gone; compared with another copy, unresolved V genes explain less than half, and the rest is unexplained. Clonal size and the V and J genes are those of that table, whereas D and trimming came from the DNA. The sample table contains around 1 million clones; only one count was recorded for around 80% of them. The top ten hold around 1.5% of the sample.

The rearrangement combines TRBV7-9 with TRBJ1-4; no D gene call is confident. Sample: memory CD4+ T cells sorted from blood. Reading the label with the study, this specimen's cell subset or site is: CD45RA-negative fraction. This TCR came from a man younger than 35 in good health. The CDR3 amino acid sequence is: CASQPGLSNEKLFF. At the DNA level, the sequence is TGTGCCAGTCAGCCTGGACTGAGTAATGAAAAACTGTTTTTT.